A selection of T cell receptor beta chains follows, all from one sample in a study of graft-versus-host responses after intestinal transplantation. No cognate antigen is known for these TCRs. Here immunoSEQ multiplex PCR was the method, and the copy in TCRdb shows in-frame clones only, minus some. The table shows around 99,000 clones, with about nine tenths occurring only once. The sample was unstimulated CD4+ T cells sorted from spleen or lymph node cells, taken before transplant. The receptor source for this set is a human donor who was the organ donor for an intestinal transplant. The CDR3 runs from the conserved cysteine through the conserved F or W. The D gene is left open where the match is weak. Only part of the rows carry a size: once, few, many, or a class if the clone is expanded.

D gene	V gene	J gene	clone size	CDR3 length	CDR3 DNA	CDR3 protein
NA	TRBV7-3	TRBJ2-2	NA	13	TGTGCCAGCACAAATTTTGGGCCCGGGGAGCTGTTTTTT	CASTNFGPGELFF
NA	TRBV11-3	TRBJ1-1	NA	12	TGTGCCAGCAGCTTCGGGGGGGAAAAAGCTTTCTTT	CASSFGGEKAFF
TRBD1	TRBV27	TRBJ1-6	NA	14	TGTGCCAGCAGTACAGGGGGGGATAATTCACCCCTCCACTTT	CASSTGGDNSPLHF
TRBD2	TRBV5-1	TRBJ2-1	NA	17	TGCGCCAGCAGCTTGGGACTAGCGGGAAGCTCCTACAATGAGCAGTTCTTC	CASSLGLAGSSYNEQFF
TRBD1	TRBV7-2	TRBJ1-5	NA	17	TGTGCCAGCACCACCACCACGGGACAGTATAGCAATCAGCCCCAGCATTTT	CASTTTTGQYSNQPQHF
NA	TRBV18	TRBJ2-3	NA	14	TGTGCCAGCTCACCGCTGGCCAGCACAGATACGCAGTATTTT	CASSPLASTDTQYF
TRBD1	TRBV7-9	TRBJ1-3	NA	14	TGTGCCAGCAGCAGACAGGGGTCTGGAAACACCATATATTTT	CASSRQGSGNTIYF
NA	TRBV11-3	TRBJ2-1	NA	13	TGTGCCAGCAGCCCAACCCAGGGAGGCGAGCAGTTCTTC	CASSPTQGGEQFF
NA	TRBV6-1	TRBJ2-3	NA	12	TGTGCCAGCACGGACAGCACAGATACGCAGTATTTT	CASTDSTDTQYF
TRBD2	TRBV28	TRBJ2-3	once	15	TGTGCCAGCAGTTTGACTAGCGGGGGTTCAGATACGCAGTATTTT	CASSLTSGGSDTQYF
NA	TRBV4-2	TRBJ1-4	NA	16	TGTGCCAGCAGCCAAGATCCAGGGCGCGCGAATGAAAAACTGTTTTTT	CASSQDPGRANEKLFF
NA	TRBV27	TRBJ1-5	NA	16	TGTGCCAGCAGTCCCTTCCGGGGGGGCTACAATCAGCCCCAGCATTTT	CASSPFRGGYNQPQHF
NA	TRBV11-2	TRBJ2-1	NA	15	TGTGCCAGCAGCTTCCGGAGGGGAACCCGAAATGAGCAGTTCTTC	CASSFRRGTRNEQFF
NA	TRBV11-3	TRBJ2-5	NA	16	TGTGCCAGCAGCTTAGGCGGGATATCTTCCCCAGAGACCCAGTACTTC	CASSLGGISSPETQYF
NA	TRBV7-3	TRBJ2-3	NA	16	TGTGCCAGCAGCTCGAACCCTGGGACTTCGCCGGATACGCAGTATTTT	CASSSNPGTSPDTQYF
TRBD2	TRBV5-1	TRBJ2-1	NA	16	TGCGCCAGCAGCTTGGAGGGGACTAGGACCAACAATGAGCAGTTCTTC	CASSLEGTRTNNEQFF
TRBD1	TRBV19	TRBJ1-2	once	16	TGTGCCAGTAGAGAGGGGACCCCGGGACAGGGGAATGGCTACACCTTC	CASREGTPGQGNGYTF
NA	TRBV11-2	TRBJ2-7	NA	12	TGTGCCAGCAGCGGACGGGGGTACGAGCAGTACTTC	CASSGRGYEQYF
NA	TRBV7-2	TRBJ1-5	NA	16	TGTGCCAGCAGCTTAGAGGCAGCACCCTTAAATCAGCCCCAGCATTTT	CASSLEAAPLNQPQHF
NA	TRBV15	TRBJ1-3	NA	16	TGTGCCACCAGCAGAGACTACCTGACAAGCGGAAACACCATATATTTT	CATSRDYLTSGNTIYF
NA	TRBV15	TRBJ1-2	NA	16	TGTGCCACCAGCAGAGGGATGGGCAGGGTGAACTATGGCTACACCTTC	CATSRGMGRVNYGYTF
TRBD1	TRBV4-1	TRBJ1-3	NA	18	TGCGCCAGCAGCCAAGGGATAGCCCGGGGACAGGGTGAAAACACCATATATTTT	CASSQGIARGQGENTIYF
NA	TRBV11-2	TRBJ2-2	NA	14	TGTGCCAGCAGCTTCACCGACGGTACCGGGGAGCTGTTTTTT	CASSFTDGTGELFF
NA	TRBV21-1	TRBJ2-2	few	17	TGTGCCAGCAGCAAAGGTCGAAGGACTAGCACTGTCGGGGAGCTGTTTTTT	CASSKGRRTSTVGELFF
TRBD2	TRBV6-1	TRBJ2-1	NA	18	TGTGCCAGCAGTGAAGCCCCTTCTAGCGGGAGGGCAGGTAATGAGCAGTTCTTC	CASSEAPSSGRAGNEQFF
TRBD2	TRBV28	TRBJ2-7	NA	14	TGTGCCAGCAGCTCAGCGGGAGTAAGGGGCGAGCAGTACTTC	CASSSAGVRGEQYF
NA	TRBV14	TRBJ1-1	NA	17	TGTGCCAGCAGCCAAGATCGCCCGTGGGGGCGGGTCACTGAAGCTTTCTTT	CASSQDRPWGRVTEAFF
TRBD1	TRBV11-2	TRBJ1-1	NA	15	TGTGCCAGCAGCTTACTAGGTACAGGGGGACGTGAAGCTTTCTTT	CASSLLGTGGREAFF
TRBD1	TRBV11-2	TRBJ2-7	NA	15	TGTGCCAGCAGCTCCCTACGGGACAGCTCCTACGAGCAGTACTTC	CASSSLRDSSYEQYF
NA	TRBV6-1	TRBJ2-2	NA	13	TGTGCCAGCAGGACAGCTCCCACCGGGGAGCTGTTTTTT	CASRTAPTGELFF
TRBD1	TRBV6-6	TRBJ2-2	NA	16	TGTGCCAGCAGTTACTCCAGGGGGATCAACACCGGGGAGCTGTTTTTT	CASSYSRGINTGELFF
TRBD1	TRBV6-4	TRBJ2-7	medium-sized	13	TGTGCCAGCATCTGGACAGGGGCTGTGAGGAAGTACTTC	CASIWTGAVRKYF
NA	TRBV10-3	TRBJ2-7	NA	14	TGTGCCATCAGTGAGTCGGGGACAAAATACGAGCAGTACTTC	CAISESGTKYEQYF
TRBD2	TRBV7-2	TRBJ2-1	NA	19	TGTGCCAGCAGCTCCCACGGGCGACATAGCGGGAGCTCCTACAATGAGCAGTTCTTC	CASSSHGRHSGSSYNEQFF
TRBD2	TRBV18	TRBJ2-5	NA	16	TGTGCCAGCTCTCCCATAGAGCTAGCGGGAAGAGAGACCCAGTACTTC	CASSPIELAGRETQYF
NA	TRBV21-1	TRBJ2-3	NA	16	TGTGCCAGCAGCCCGCGGGACAGGGGGGACACAGATACGCAGTATTTT	CASSPRDRGDTDTQYF
NA	TRBV6-6	TRBJ2-2	NA	16	TGTGCCAGCAGTCCGATTGGGGGCGGGAACACCGGGGAGCTGTTTTTT	CASSPIGGGNTGELFF
NA	TRBV5-6	TRBJ2-6	NA	14	TGTGCCAGCATCTTCTACTCTGGGGCCAACGTCCTGACTTTC	CASIFYSGANVLTF
NA	TRBV9	TRBJ2-5	NA	14	TGTGCCAGCAGCCCCAGGTCGAGCGAAGAGACCCAGTACTTC	CASSPRSSEETQYF
NA	TRBV7-6	TRBJ2-5	NA	15	TGTGCCAGCAGCCCCCGGGGGCAACTTCTCGAGACCCAGTACTTC	CASSPRGQLLETQYF
NA	TRBV25-1	TRBJ2-7	NA	13	TGTGCCAGCAGTGATTTCGACATTTACGAGCAGTACTTC	CASSDFDIYEQYF
NA	TRBV2	TRBJ2-7	NA	13	TGTGCCAGCAGTGAACGCTTGGAGGGCGAGCAGTACTTC	CASSERLEGEQYF
TRBD1	TRBV6-6	TRBJ1-1	NA	14	TGTGCCAGCAGACGGGACAGGCCTAACACTGAAGCTTTCTTT	CASRRDRPNTEAFF
NA	TRBV5-4	TRBJ2-5	NA	11	TGTGCCAGCAGCTTCCAAGAGACCCAGTACTTC	CASSFQETQYF
NA	TRBV2	TRBJ1-2	NA	15	TGTGCCAGCAGTGAAATAGGATTGAGGGATTATGGCTACACCTTC	CASSEIGLRDYGYTF
NA	TRBV29-1	TRBJ2-3	NA	12	TGCAGCGCCAGGACAGCCACAGATACGCAGTATTTT	CSARTATDTQYF
NA	TRBV19	TRBJ1-1	NA	13	TGTGCCAGTAGTATGAGGGTGAACACTGAAGCTTTCTTT	CASSMRVNTEAFF
NA	TRBV5-6	TRBJ2-5	NA	15	TGTGCCAGCAGCGGATTGGACAAAAGCGCAGAGACCCAGTACTTC	CASSGLDKSAETQYF
TRBD1	TRBV18	TRBJ2-7	NA	16	TGTGCCAGCTCACCACTTCGGACAGGGGGATCCTACGAGCAGTACTTC	CASSPLRTGGSYEQYF
TRBD1	TRBV5-1	TRBJ2-1	NA	14	TGCGCCAGCGGCCGACAGGGGGCGGGTCATGAGCAGTTCTTC	CASGRQGAGHEQFF
TRBD1	TRBV4-1	TRBJ1-5	medium-sized	15	TGCGCCAGCAGCCCGCGGGAGGGGGACAGTCAGCCCCAGCATTTT	CASSPREGDSQPQHF
TRBD2	TRBV6-6	TRBJ2-3	NA	16	TGTGCCAGCAGTTACGCCGGGGGGGCCGGCCGGGATACGCAGTATTTT	CASSYAGGAGRDTQYF